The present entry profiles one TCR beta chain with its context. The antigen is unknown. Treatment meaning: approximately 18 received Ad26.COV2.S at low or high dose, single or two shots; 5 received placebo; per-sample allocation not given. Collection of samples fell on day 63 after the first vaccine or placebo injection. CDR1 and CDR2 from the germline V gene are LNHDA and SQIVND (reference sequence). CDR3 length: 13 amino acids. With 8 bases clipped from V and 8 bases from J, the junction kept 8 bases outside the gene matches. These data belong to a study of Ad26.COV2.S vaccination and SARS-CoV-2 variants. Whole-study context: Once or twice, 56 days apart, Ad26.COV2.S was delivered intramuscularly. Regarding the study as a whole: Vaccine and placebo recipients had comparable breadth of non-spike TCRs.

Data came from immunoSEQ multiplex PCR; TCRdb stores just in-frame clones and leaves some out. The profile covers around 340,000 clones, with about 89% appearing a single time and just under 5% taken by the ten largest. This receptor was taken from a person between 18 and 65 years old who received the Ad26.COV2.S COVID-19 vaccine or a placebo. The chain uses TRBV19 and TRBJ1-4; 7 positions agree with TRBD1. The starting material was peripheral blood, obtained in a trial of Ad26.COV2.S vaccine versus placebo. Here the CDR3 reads CASSDREGEKLFF. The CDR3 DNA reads TGTGCCAGTTCCGACAGGGAAGGAGAAAAACTGTTTTTT.